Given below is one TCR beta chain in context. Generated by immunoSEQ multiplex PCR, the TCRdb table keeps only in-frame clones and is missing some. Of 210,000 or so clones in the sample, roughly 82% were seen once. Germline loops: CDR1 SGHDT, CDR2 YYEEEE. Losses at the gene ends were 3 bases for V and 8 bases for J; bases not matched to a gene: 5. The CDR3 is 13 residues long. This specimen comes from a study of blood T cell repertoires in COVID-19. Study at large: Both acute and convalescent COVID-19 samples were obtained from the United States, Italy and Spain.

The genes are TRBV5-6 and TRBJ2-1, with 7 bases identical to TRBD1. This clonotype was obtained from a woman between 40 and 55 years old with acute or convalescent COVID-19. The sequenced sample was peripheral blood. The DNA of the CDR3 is TGTGCCAGCAGCTACGGGACAGCTTATGAGCAGTTCTTC. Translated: CASSYGTAYEQFF.